What follows are 2 T cell receptor beta chains derived from one specimen sequenced in a study of T cell changes during pregnancy in multiple sclerosis. The data were produced by immunoSEQ multiplex PCR, yet TCRdb's version contains in-frame clones alone and is incomplete. Of about 75,000 clones listed, 75% to 95% were seen once; the top ten hold approximately 0.41%. The sequenced sample was CD4+ T cells from peripheral blood mononuclear cells, obtained before pregnancy. These receptors came from a female donor with multiple sclerosis, enrolled in a pregnancy study.

The V call is TRBV2, the J call TRBJ1-4, with 7 bases lining up with TRBD1. CDR1 and CDR2 from the germline V gene are SNHLY and FYNNEI. The CDR3 has 15 amino acids. Trimming at V came to 3 bases and at J to 1 base, leaving 2 bases not matched to a gene. CDR3 in amino acids: CASSDQGGTNEKLFF. CDR3 bases: TGTGCCAGCAGTGACCAGGGGGGAACTAATGAAAAACTGTTTTTT.

The chain has TRBV6-5 and TRBJ1-2; tentative D call: TRBD1 (6 bases). Germline V gene lookup returns CDR1 MNHEY and CDR2 SVGAGI. The V end was cut by 6 bases, the J end by 6 bases, with 20 bases between. CDR3 size: 15 residues. CDR3 in amino acids: CASRTFPSDRDGYTF. In nucleotides, the CDR3 is TGTGCCAGCAGGACTTTCCCGTCGGACAGAGATGGCTACACCTTC.